The 25 T cell receptor beta chains below were found in one sample sequenced in a study of blood T cells in healthy people across ages. A second PCR of about 7 to 12 cycles used a sample-barcoded 5' primer and a J-beta primer mix. TCRdb analysed the 5' RACE reads with MiXCR anew, one entry per CDR3 protein. The sample lists more than 800,000 distinct CDR3 sequences; 29% were seen once. Input material: blood. The receptors were sampled from a woman of 80 years or more in good health.

This clonotype was observed many times. The rearrangement uses TRBV7-2 and TRBJ2-3; TRBD2 matches at 8 bases. The junction had 11 bases not matched to a gene; V was cut back by 6 bases and J by 9 bases. This CDR3 has 14 residues. Germline values: CDR1 SGHTA, CDR2 FQGNSA. CDR3 bases: TGTGCCAGCAGATCGCCGGGGGGGCCGGCAACGCAGTATTTT. This sequence encodes CASRSPGGPATQYF. The full variable domain, its missing parts supplied by reference TRBV7-2 and TRBJ2-3, is GAGVSQSPSNKVTEKGKDVELRCDPISGHTALYWYRQSLGQGLEFLIYFQGNSAPDKSGLPSDRFSAERTGGSVSTLTIQRTQQEDSAVYLCASRSPGGPATQYFGPGTRLTVL.

This clonotype came up a few times. One base away lies a much larger clone, so this may be a sequencing read error. V gene TRBV6-2 or TRBV6-3 combines with J gene TRBJ2-7; the D gene is possibly TRBD1 (5 bases). The CDR3 sequence is 13 residues long. CDR1 is MNHEY and CDR2 is SVGEGT in the germline V gene. V was pared by 2 bases and J by 7 bases, with 12 bases between. CDR3 amino acids: CASSYTGINEQYF. DNA for the CDR3: TGTGCCAGCAGTTACACAGGTATTAATGAGCAGTACTTC.

This clonotype came up many times. The chain is built from TRBV10-3 and TRBJ2-7; 11 positions agree with TRBD1. Trimming removed 2 bases from V and 2 bases from J; junction bases left unmatched: 2. The CDR3 sequence is 15 residues long. Germline V gene lookup returns CDR1 ENHRY and CDR2 SYGVKD. The CDR3 sequence is CAISEAGQGAYEQYF. The CDR3 region has the DNA TGTGCCATCAGTGAGGCGGGACAGGGGGCCTACGAGCAGTACTTC.

This clonotype was picked up many times. The chain employs TRBV4-2 and TRBJ1-2, with a tentative D call TRBD1 (6 bases). The CDR3 loop spans 17 amino acids. V was pared by 4 bases and J by 4 bases, with 22 bases between. The germline V gene encodes CDR1 LGHNA and CDR2 YNFKEQ. The CDR3 reads CASSLNRDTGLFYGYTF. The CDR3 DNA is TGTGCCAGCAGCCTTAACCGGGACACGGGATTGTTCTATGGCTACACCTTC.

This clonotype was recorded many times. The gene calls are TRBV29-1 and TRBJ2-3, with D tentatively TRBD1 (7 bases). V lost 7 bases, J lost 0 bases, and 20 bases lay in between. The CDR3 length is 16 residues. Germline-derived CDR1 and CDR2 are SQVTM and ANQGSEA. The CDR3 DNA reads TGCAGCGGGCGGGACAGCCATCTCCGAAGCACAGATACGCAGTATTTT. Amino acid sequence: CSGRDSHLRSTDTQYF.

This clonotype occurred many times. The rearrangement joins TRBV20-1 to TRBJ2-5, with 9 bases fitting TRBD2. The CDR3 is 13 residues long. The V gene end was trimmed by 4 bases and the J gene end by 2 bases; junction bases not matched to a gene: 2. CDR1 is DFQATT, CDR2 SNEGSKA, per germline (reference sequence). The CDR3 DNA reads TGCAGTGCTAAGCGGGGGGCGCAAGAGACCCAGTACTTC. Protein sequence: CSAKRGAQETQYF.

The chain links TRBV12-3 or TRBV12-4 to TRBJ2-5; TRBD1 is a possible D gene (6 bases). CDR3 size: 16 residues. The V end was cut by 6 bases, the J end by 5 bases, with 22 bases between. The CDR3 DNA follows: TGTGCCAGCAGCCTAGCAGATTTAGGGGGTATCGAGACCCAGTACTTC. Protein: CASSLADLGGIETQYF.

This clonotype was seen a handful of times. The chain uses TRBV6-5 and TRBJ1-4, with 8 bases lining up with TRBD1. V lost 6 bases, J lost 3 bases, and 3 bases stayed unmatched. Germline V gives CDR1 MNHEY, CDR2 SVGAGI. The CDR3 length is 14 residues. CDR3 nucleotides: TGTGCCAGCAGACGACAGGGGCCTAATGAAAAACTGTTTTTT. This sequence encodes CASRRQGPNEKLFF.

The chain employs TRBV19 and TRBJ2-5, with a possible D match to TRBD1 (5 bases). Germline V lookup: CDR1 LNHDA, CDR2 SQIVND (reference sequence). Between the trimmed V and J ends, which lost 3 bases and 0 bases, there was a span of 8 bases. The length of the CDR3 is 14 residues. The CDR3 is CASSIQGHQETQYF. The CDR3 bases are TGTGCCAGTAGTATCCAGGGCCACCAAGAGACCCAGTACTTC.

Notes on this clonotype: The junction shows a germline mismatch at one end, possibly a read error. V usage is TRBV6-5 and J usage is TRBJ1-2; D is unclear. The V gene's germline CDR1 is MNHEY and CDR2 SVGAGI. This CDR3 comprises 13 residues. CDR3: CASKGAGNYGCTF. CDR3 DNA: TGTGCCAGCAAAGGCGCGGGAAACTATGGCTGCACCTTC.

This clonotype appeared many times. The chain carries TRBV6-2 or TRBV6-3 and TRBJ1-5; no clear D. The CDR3 spans 15 residues. The V gene lost 6 bases and the J gene lost 5 bases, with 17 bases spanning the gap. Germline CDR1 reads MNHEY; CDR2 reads SVGEGT. This chain's CDR3 is CASSIGRLRDQPQHF. CDR3 bases: TGTGCCAGCAGCATTGGCCGACTGCGGGATCAGCCCCAGCATTTT.

This chain links TRBV20-1 with TRBJ1-6, with D unclear. Germline loops: CDR1 DFQATT, CDR2 SNEGSKA (reference sequence). The CDR3 length is 15 residues. V was pared by 6 bases and J by 0 bases, with 12 bases between. CDR3 sequence (DNA): TGCAGTGCGAGGGCCGACAACTCCTATAATTCACCCCTCCACTTT. This sequence encodes CSARADNSYNSPLHF.

This clonotype has ten or more counts. The gene calls are TRBV6-6 and TRBJ2-4; 7 bases are shared with TRBD1. Unmatched junction bases numbered 14, after V lost 3 bases and J lost 6 bases. CDR1 and CDR2 (germline): MNHNY, SVGAGI (reference sequence). The CDR3 totals 17 residues. The CDR3 DNA is TGTGCCAGCAGTTATTTCGTCGAGGGGGCCCGGGGAAACATTCAGTACTTC. Amino acid sequence: CASSYFVEGARGNIQYF.

This clonotype has a count of ten or more. The chain combines TRBV9 with TRBJ1-2, with a possible D match to TRBD1 (5 bases). Germline CDR1 and CDR2: SGDLS and YYNGEE. The V gene lost 3 bases and the J gene lost 6 bases, with 15 bases spanning the gap. This CDR3 spans 14 amino acids. CDR3 protein: CASSGDRGGDGYTF. CDR3 in DNA: TGTGCCAGCAGCGGCGACCGGGGAGGGGATGGCTACACCTTC.

This clonotype was observed many times. J is TRBJ2-3 and V is TRBV6-6; 11 bases map to TRBD2. Germline V gene lookup returns CDR1 MNHNY and CDR2 SVGAGI (reference sequence). The CDR3 contains 14 residues. Trimming took 6 bases from V and 3 from J; bases not matched to a gene: 2. The CDR3 is CASRLAGVTDTQYF. CDR3 nucleotide sequence: TGTGCCAGCAGACTAGCGGGGGTTACAGATACGCAGTATTTT.

The chain uses TRBV27 and TRBJ2-7; D is ambiguous. The germline V and J ends were trimmed by 4 bases and 6 bases, with 16 bases remaining between them. CDR3 length: 14 amino acids. Germline CDR1 and CDR2: MNHEY and SMNVEV (reference sequence). The CDR3 coding sequence is TGTGCCAGCAGTTCCCCCCTCAACCCGATCGAGCAGTACTTC. Translation gives CASSSPLNPIEQYF.

A few counts support this clonotype. The chain couples TRBV14 to TRBJ2-7; perhaps TRBD1 as D (6 bases). The V end lost 7 bases, the J end lost 2 bases, and 12 bases lay between the germline ends. CDR1 is SGHDN and CDR2 is FVKESK in the germline V gene. The CDR3 spans 13 residues. CDR3 sequence reads: CASKWTETYEQYF. Here the CDR3 DNA reads TGTGCCAGCAAGTGGACAGAGACCTACGAGCAGTACTTC.

The gene calls are TRBV2 and TRBJ1-1; D call uncertain. Germline V lookup: CDR1 SNHLY, CDR2 FYNNEI. The CDR3 covers 12 residues. The V gene lost 5 bases and the J gene lost 8 bases, with 12 bases spanning the gap. CDR3 bases: TGTGCCAGCAGTTTTTTCACAGTGGAAGCTTTCTTT. Its translation: CASSFFTVEAFF.

This clonotype was found many times. V usage is TRBV5-1 and J usage is TRBJ2-7, with unresolved D. V was pared by 0 bases and J by 0 bases, with 7 bases between. This CDR3 comprises 14 residues. Germline lookup yields CDR1 SGHRS and CDR2 YFSETQ. The DNA of the CDR3 is TGCGCCAGCAGCTTGGAACCGAGCTCCTACGAGCAGTACTTC. Protein product: CASSLEPSSYEQYF. The full variable domain, rest sourced from reference TRBV5-1 and TRBJ2-7, is KAGVTQTPRYLIKTRGQQVTLSCSPISGHRSVSWYQQTPGQGLQFLFEYFSETQRNKGNFPGRFSGRQFSNSRSEMNVSTLELGDSALYLCASSLEPSSYEQYFGPGTRLTVT.

The chain employs TRBV20-1 and TRBJ2-1; the D is unclear. Trimming pared 0 bases from V and 13 bases from J, leaving 19 bases between. Germline V gives CDR1 DFQATT, CDR2 SNEGSKA (reference sequence). This CDR3 is built from 14 residues. The CDR3 nucleotides are TGCAGTGCTAGAGATGTACGAGCTGGAGAGACCCAGTTCTTC. It specifies CSARDVRAGETQFF.

A few counts support this clonotype. At one end the junction does not follow the germline gene, possibly because of a read error. This chain uses TRBV7-2 with TRBJ1-2; no clear D gene. CDR3 length: 10 residues. The germline V gene has CDR1 SGHTA and CDR2 FQGNSA. This CDR3 reads CASSSYGCTF. The CDR3 bases are TGTGCCAGCTCCTCATATGGCTGCACCTTC.

The chain joins TRBV10-3 to TRBJ2-2; D is unclear. Trimming shortened V by 0 bases and J by 1 base, and 6 bases separated the two germline ends. Germline V gene data show CDR1 as ENHRY and CDR2 as SYGVKD. The CDR3 is 15 amino acids. The CDR3 loop reads CAISESAGNTGELFF. CDR3 bases: TGTGCCATCAGTGAGTCGGCAGGGAACACCGGGGAGCTGTTTTTT.

In nucleotides, the CDR3 is TGTGCCAGCAGCTTAGGACAGCTATTTAACACTGAAGCTTTCTTT. Its translation: CASSLGQLFNTEAFF. The V call is TRBV7-6, the J call TRBJ1-1; tentatively, D is TRBD1 (5 bases). V was clipped by 1 base and J by 2 bases, with 11 bases between them. The CDR3 is made up of 15 amino acids. Germline V gene sequence: CDR1 SGHVS, CDR2 FNYEAQ.

On this clonotype: This clone may be a read error of a much larger clone one base away. The J gene is TRBJ2-3, the V gene TRBV6-2 or TRBV6-3, with D possibly matching TRBD1 (6 bases). The CDR3 extends over 19 amino acids. Germline V gene data show CDR1 as MNHEY and CDR2 as SVGEGT. CDR3 in amino acids: CTSSYRAPTPGPGADTQYF. The CDR3 coding sequence is TGTACCAGCAGTTACAGGGCTCCAACACCGGGCCCGGGCGCAGATACGCAGTATTTT.

The chain employs TRBV12-3 or TRBV12-4 and TRBJ2-7, with unresolved D. The CDR3 length is 15 residues. Trimming pared 6 bases from V and 2 bases from J, leaving 17 bases between. This CDR3 is CASSPTGDAPYEQYF. The CDR3 DNA is TGTGCCAGCAGCCCAACCGGAGATGCCCCCTACGAGCAGTACTTC.